These 14 T cell receptor beta chains share one sample of origin, sequenced in a study of blood T cell repertoires in COVID-19 (TCRdb year 2020). Libraries were built with the immunoSEQ multiplex PCR assay. TCRdb took this table from immuneACCESS and kept in-frame rearrangements with V and J called. Such tables lack part of the clones; where checked against another copy, unresolved V genes explain under half of the gap, and the rest is unexplained. In this sample the table shows around 50,000 clones, approximately 90% of which occur a single time. The ten biggest clones cover more than 6% of the sample. Sample: peripheral blood. Receptors were obtained from a woman in her fifties or sixties with COVID-19, enrolled during active disease.

V gene TRBV2 combines with J gene TRBJ2-1; D gene ambiguous. V lost 5 bases, J lost 15 bases, and 17 bases lay in between. In germline, CDR1 is SNHLY, CDR2 FYNNEI. The CDR3 consists of 12 residues. CDR3 protein: CASSPGTDSGFF. DNA for the CDR3: TGTGCCAGCAGTCCTGGAACTGATTCGGGGTTCTTC.

This rearrangement joins TRBV4-1 to TRBJ1-3; 8 bases align to TRBD1. The germline CDR1 and CDR2 sequences are MGHRA and YSYEKL. The V and J ends lost 0 bases and 2 bases, in that order; junction bases with no gene match: 0. This CDR3 comprises 15 residues. DNA for the CDR3: TGCGCCAGCAGCCAAGACAGGGGGCCTGGAAACACCATATATTTT. Translating it yields CASSQDRGPGNTIYF.

The rearrangement links TRBV4-2 to TRBJ2-7, with 10 bases matching TRBD2. Germline V gene data show CDR1 as LGHNA and CDR2 as YNFKEQ. The CDR3 is 15 amino acids. V was clipped by 2 bases and J by 2 bases; unmatched bases: 3. The CDR3 DNA sequence: TGTGCCAGCAGCCAACTAGCGGGAGAGACCTACGAGCAGTACTTC. Its protein product is CASSQLAGETYEQYF.

V and J are TRBV2 and TRBJ1-6, with D possibly TRBD1 on 6 matching bases. V lost 7 bases and J lost 5, with 12 bases in between. The CDR3 is 14 residues long. Germline values: CDR1 SNHLY, CDR2 FYNNEI. The CDR3 nucleotides are TGTGCCAGCAAAGGACAGAACCATAATTCACCCCTCCACTTT. Translated, it gives CASKGQNHNSPLHF.

V and J are TRBV30 and TRBJ2-1; D is perhaps TRBD1 (6 bases). The V end was cut by 0 bases, the J end by 6 bases, with 18 bases between. The CDR3 consists of 16 residues. The germline CDR1 and CDR2 sequences are GTSNPN and SVGIG (reference sequence). The CDR3 DNA sequence: TGTGCCTGGAGTGTACTGGGGGCCCGAGGGCTCAATGAGCAGTTCTTC. It yields the protein CAWSVLGARGLNEQFF.

The J gene is TRBJ1-6, the V gene TRBV5-1, with D possibly TRBD1 on 6 matching bases. The CDR3 loop spans 14 amino acids. V dropped 4 bases and J dropped 5 bases, with 10 bases sitting between them. Germline values: CDR1 SGHRS, CDR2 YFSETQ. This CDR3 reads CASSLGADNSPLHF. The CDR3 DNA is TGCGCCAGCAGCCTGGGGGCAGATAATTCACCCCTCCACTTT.

A few counts support this clone. V and J are TRBV6-5 and TRBJ1-1; 8 nucleotides align to TRBD1. CDR1 and CDR2 from the germline V gene are MNHEY and SVGAGI. The CDR3 runs to 14 residues. Trimming cost V 3 bases and J 7 bases; bases outside gene matches: 7. CDR3 sequence (DNA): TGTGCCAGCAGTTATAGGCAGGGGGCCGATGAAGCTTTCTTT. This translates into CASSYRQGADEAFF.

In its sample, this clone ranks as medium-sized (0.01 to 0.1%). This sequence joins TRBV19 and TRBJ2-7, with TRBD1 matching over 7 bases. From germline, CDR1 is LNHDA and CDR2 SQIVND (reference sequence). This CDR3 is built from 16 residues. The V and J ends lost 1 base and 3 bases, in that order; junction bases with no gene match: 9. CDR3 in DNA: TGTGCCAGTAGTATAGTCGGCAGGACAGGCATCTACGAGCAGTACTTC. Protein sequence: CASSIVGRTGIYEQYF.

The chain recombines TRBV5-5 with TRBJ2-2; TRBD2 might be the D (7 bases). The V end lost 6 bases, the J end lost 7 bases, and 22 bases lay between the germline ends. The CDR3 sequence is 16 residues long. Per the germline V gene, CDR1 is SGHKS and CDR2 is YYEKEE (reference sequence). CDR3 bases: TGTGCCAGCACCGGGCGATTCGGGGGGCTTGGCGGGGAGCTGTTTTTT. Translation gives CASTGRFGGLGGELFF.

This clone is a singleton in its sample. The rearrangement joins TRBV6-5 to TRBJ2-2, with D perhaps TRBD2 (6 bases). Germline V gene lookup returns CDR1 MNHEY and CDR2 SVGAGI. The CDR3 contains 14 residues. Trimming took 8 bases from V and 4 from J, leaving 14 bases between them. CDR3 nucleotides: TGTGCCAGCCTGCTAGCGCAAGGCACCGGGGAGCTGTTTTTT. Protein sequence: CASLLAQGTGELFF.

This sequence joins TRBV2 and TRBJ1-2; D might be TRBD1 (6 bases). CDR1 is SNHLY, CDR2 FYNNEI, per germline. CDR3 size: 14 residues. Trimming cost V 4 bases and J 1 base, with 10 bases left between them. The CDR3 protein is CASSVPGHNYGYTF. CDR3 DNA: TGTGCCAGCAGTGTTCCGGGACATAACTATGGCTACACCTTC. Drawing the rest from reference TRBV2 and TRBJ1-2, the complete variable domain is EPEVTQTPSHQVTQMGQEVILRCVPISNHLYFYWYRQILGQKVEFLVSFYNNEISEKSEIFDDQFSVERPDGSNFTLKIRSTKLEDSAMYFCASSVPGHNYGYTFGSGTRLTVV.

Only one count was recorded for this clone. This chain uses TRBV19 with TRBJ2-2; D gene ambiguous. Trimming took off 1 base at V and 1 base at J, with 4 bases between the two ends. Germline V gene data show CDR1 as LNHDA and CDR2 as SQIVND (reference sequence). The CDR3 has 14 amino acids. In DNA, the CDR3 is TGTGCCAGTAGTATAGCCTTGAACACCGGGGAGCTGTTTTTT. As protein: CASSIALNTGELFF. Looking up the rest from reference TRBV19 and TRBJ2-2 gives the full variable domain: DGGITQSPKYLFRKEGQNVTLSCEQNLNHDAMYWYRQDPGQGLRLIYYSQIVNDFQKGDIAEGYSVSREKKESFPLTVTSAQKNPTAFYLCASSIALNTGELFFGEGSRLTVL.

The chain recombines TRBV9 with TRBJ1-2; no clear D. The CDR3 loop spans 14 amino acids. Trimming stripped 0 bases from V and 7 bases from J, with 13 bases between. Germline V CDR1 and CDR2: SGDLS, YYNGEE. The DNA of the CDR3 is TGTGCCAGCAGCGTAGGTGCGGGCCTCCCTGGCTACACCTTC. The encoded protein is CASSVGAGLPGYTF.

This clone was seen once. The chain uses TRBV6-5 and TRBJ1-1; D might be TRBD1 (6 bases). CDR1 MNHEY and CDR2 SVGAGI come from the germline V gene. V lost 5 bases and J lost 6, with 10 bases in between. The CDR3 consists of 12 residues. CDR3: CASSRGGAEAFF. CDR3 nucleotides: TGTGCCAGCAGTCGAGGGGGGGCTGAAGCTTTCTTT.